The 8 T cell receptor beta chains listed next were all sequenced from one sample in a study of blood T cell repertoires in COVID-19 (dated by TCRdb to the early 2020s). The library relied on the immunoSEQ multiplex PCR assay. In its TCRdb copy, this immuneACCESS table keeps in-frame sequences only and misses some clones. Where compared with another copy, unresolved V genes explain less than half of these, and the others have no known cause. The table for this sample lists fewer than 65,000 clones; less than 85% of them were counted only once. The ten largest clones represent under 6% of the sample. The sequenced sample consisted of peripheral blood. These receptors all come from a human donor in a cohort sampled during active COVID-19.

This CDR3 reads CASSARRGLAQTVQYF. CDR3 bases: TGTGCCAGCAGCGCCCGTCGGGGACTAGCCCAAACGGTGCAGTACTTC. J is TRBJ2-7 and V is TRBV21-1; the DNA was not compared with TRBD2, the D call given in the table. TRBV21-1 represents a pseudogene. The length of the CDR3 is 16 residues.

V gene TRBV11-2 combines with J gene TRBJ1-6; D might be TRBD1 (5 bases). Trimming removed 3 bases from V and 7 bases from J, with 13 bases in between. The CDR3 is made up of 15 amino acids. Germline assignment: CDR1 SGHAT and CDR2 FQNNGV. Written as DNA, the CDR3 is TGTGCCAGCAGCTTTGGCGCCGGGGGGAATTCACCCCTCCACTTT. This sequence encodes CASSFGAGGNSPLHF.

The chain has TRBV5-1 and TRBJ2-2; D uncertain. Between the trimmed V and J ends, which lost 6 bases and 1 base, there was a span of 7 bases. The CDR3 spans 13 residues. Germline V gives CDR1 SGHRS, CDR2 YFSETQ. CDR3 bases: TGCGCCAGCAATGCGGTGAACACCGGGGAGCTGTTTTTT. It translates to CASNAVNTGELFF.

J is TRBJ1-2 and V is TRBV7-9; D unclear. The length of the CDR3 is 12 residues. Looked up from germline, CDR1 is SEHNR and CDR2 is FQNEAQ (reference sequence). The germline V and J ends were trimmed by 10 bases and 3 bases, with 12 bases remaining between them. CDR3 in amino acids: CATTAVYYGYTF. CDR3 in DNA: TGTGCCACTACCGCCGTTTACTATGGCTACACCTTC.

CDR3 protein: CASNPGLTDSYNEQFF. For the CDR3, the DNA is TGTGCCAGCAATCCGGGACTCACTGACTCCTACAATGAGCAGTTCTTC. This chain connects TRBV9 to TRBJ2-1, with D possibly TRBD2 on 6 matching bases. Trimming cost V 6 bases and J 0 bases, with 16 bases left between them. The V gene's germline CDR1 is SGDLS and CDR2 YYNGEE. The CDR3 is 16 amino acids. The full variable domain, its missing parts supplied by reference TRBV9 and TRBJ2-1, is DSGVTQTPKHLITATGQRVTLRCSPRSGDLSVYWYQQSLDQGLQFLIQYYNGEERAKGNILERFSAQQFPDLHSELNLSSLELGDSALYFCASNPGLTDSYNEQFFGPGTRLTVL.

The gene calls are TRBV10-3 and TRBJ1-2; D is ambiguous. Germline V gene sequence: CDR1 ENHRY, CDR2 SYGVKD. Trimming pared 7 bases from V and 0 bases from J, leaving 12 bases between. This CDR3 spans 14 amino acids. CDR3 nucleotide sequence: TGTGCCATCACCGATGTGGTAGCTAACTATGGCTACACCTTC. This codes for CAITDVVANYGYTF.

The chain is built from TRBV10-3 and TRBJ1-4; D is possibly TRBD1 (6 bases). The CDR3 totals 14 residues. Trimming took off 4 bases at V and 7 bases at J, with 13 bases between the two ends. CDR1 and CDR2 (germline): ENHRY, SYGVKD. CDR3 nucleotides: TGTGCCATCAGTGTTAGGCAGGGGAGTGAAAAACTGTTTTTT. As protein: CAISVRQGSEKLFF.

This clone appeared once. The V and J genes are TRBV27 and TRBJ1-5; a weak D match, TRBD1 (5 bases). Germline V gene lookup returns CDR1 MNHEY and CDR2 SMNVEV (reference sequence). There are 16 residues in the CDR3. Trimming took off 3 bases at V and 0 bases at J, with 12 bases between the two ends. CDR3 in DNA: TGTGCCAGCAGTTTTAGTACAGGCGGTAGCAATCAGCCCCAGCATTTT. Translated, it gives CASSFSTGGSNQPQHF.